The 21 T cell receptor beta chains listed next were all sequenced from one sample in a study of human T cells and chemical hapten exposure. As to time point: pre-sensitization, week 0. Described treatment: therapeutic diphenylcyclopropenone sensitization with weekly scalp DPC. TCRdb independently ran MiXCR on the RACE reads; one entry per CDR3 protein. The table records some 90,000 distinct CDR3 sequences, 8.5% of them present only once. Sequenced material: whole blood, taken in connection with sensitization to the hapten diphenylcyclopropenone (DPC). These receptor sequences come from a man between 40 and 49 years old with alopecia areata. Some clones in this sample may be carry-over from other donors' samples.

This clonotype has just a few counts. The chain couples TRBV7-2 to TRBJ2-6, with D maybe TRBD1 (6 bases). This CDR3 contains 14 residues. Per the germline V gene, CDR1 is SGHTA and CDR2 is FQGNSA. The germline V and J ends were trimmed by 4 bases and 6 bases, with 10 bases remaining between them. CDR3 nucleotide sequence: TGTGCCAGCAGCTCGGACAGATTGGCCAACGTCCTGACTTTC. Translating it yields CASSSDRLANVLTF.

This clonotype was detected only a few times. The chain employs TRBV30 and TRBJ1-6; D is unclear. This CDR3 has 16 amino acids. The germline CDR1 and CDR2 sequences are GTSNPN and SVGIG (reference sequence). V was clipped by 5 bases and J by 9 bases, with 23 bases between them. The CDR3 nucleotides are TGTGCCTGGGGGAGAACAGTCATCTCTTCGCGTTCACCCCTCCACTTT. Its translation is CAWGRTVISSRSPLHF.

This clonotype has just a few counts. The rearrangement links TRBV19 to TRBJ1-5; D possibly corresponds to TRBD1 (5 bases). From germline, CDR1 is LNHDA and CDR2 SQIVND (reference sequence). The CDR3 spans 15 residues. Trimming shortened V by 7 bases and J by 7 bases, and 20 bases separated the two germline ends. CDR3 residues: CASTMRQGLDQPQHF. The CDR3, as DNA: TGTGCCAGTACCATGCGTCAGGGATTGGACCAGCCCCAGCATTTT. Together with reference TRBV19 and TRBJ1-5, the CDR3 gives the full variable domain: DGGITQSPKYLFRKEGQNVTLSCEQNLNHDAMYWYRQDPGQGLRLIYYSQIVNDFQKGDIAEGYSVSREKKESFPLTVTSAQKNPTAFYLCASTMRQGLDQPQHFGDGTRLSIL.

Concerning this clonotype: A much larger clone differs by one base, so this may be a read error. Written as DNA, the CDR3 is TGCAGCGTTGTTAGGCCCGAGAACACTGAAGCTTTCTTT. Amino acids: CSVVRPENTEAFF. The V call is TRBV29-1, the J call TRBJ1-1; the D is unclear. Germline assignment: CDR1 SQVTM and CDR2 ANQGSEA. The V end was cut by 4 bases, the J end by 1 base, with 10 bases between. CDR3 length equals 13 residues.

Here the CDR3 reads CASRTDFGQGGRNEQFF. Written as DNA, the CDR3 is TGTGCCAGCAGGACGGATTTTGGACAGGGGGGTCGCAATGAGCAGTTCTTC. This rearrangement joins TRBV6-1 to TRBJ2-1; 10 bases match TRBD1. CDR1 and CDR2 (germline): MNHNS, SASEGT. The CDR3 is 17 residues long. V dropped 6 bases and J dropped 6; count of bases not matched to a gene: 14.

This clonotype was picked up a small number of times. This sequence joins TRBV10-3 and TRBJ2-3; a weak D match, TRBD1 (5 bases). Between the trimmed V and J ends, which lost 3 bases and 3 bases, there was a span of 7 bases. The CDR3 contains 13 residues. Germline V gene data show CDR1 as ENHRY and CDR2 as SYGVKD. The CDR3 is CAISEGVTDTQYF. CDR3 bases: TGTGCCATCAGTGAAGGGGTGACAGATACGCAGTATTTT.

About this clonotype: A read error may be the cause here, since a much bigger clone is one base away. The chain couples TRBV6-5 to TRBJ2-1; no definite D call. Trimming took 0 bases from V and 3 from J, leaving 15 bases between them. Germline V gene data show CDR1 as MNHEY and CDR2 as SVGAGI. The CDR3 runs to 17 residues. The CDR3 nucleotides read TGTGCCAGCAGTTACTCGATGGCTAACCGAATCTACAATGAGCAGTTCTTC. It codes for CASSYSMANRIYNEQFF.

A remark on this clonotype: A much larger clone differs from this one at a single base, so this may be a read error. The chain uses TRBV5-4 and TRBJ1-1; tentative D call: TRBD1 (5 bases). The CDR3 totals 14 residues. Germline assignment: CDR1 SGHNT and CDR2 YYREEE (reference sequence). Trimming removed 0 bases at V and 3 bases at J, with 9 bases between. This CDR3 reads CASSLETEYTEAFF. The CDR3, as DNA: TGTGCCAGCAGCTTGGAGACAGAGTACACTGAAGCTTTCTTT.

This clonotype was seen a handful of times. This chain uses TRBV4-2 with TRBJ1-4; D remains unclear. V gave up 0 bases and J gave up 8 bases, with 7 bases separating them. The CDR3 is made up of 13 amino acids. Germline V gene sequence: CDR1 LGHNA, CDR2 YNFKEQ. CDR3 in amino acids: CASSQDEGEKLFF. CDR3 bases: TGTGCCAGCAGCCAAGATGAGGGAGAAAAACTGTTTTTT.

This clonotype was seen ten or more times. The V and J genes are TRBV12-3 or TRBV12-4 and TRBJ1-5, with D tentatively TRBD1 (5 bases). Trimming shortened V by 2 bases and J by 5 bases, and 10 bases separated the two germline ends. The CDR3 has 14 amino acids. The DNA of the CDR3 is TGTGCCAGCAGTTTAAGTTTAGGGGATCAGCCCCAGCATTTT. Translated: CASSLSLGDQPQHF.

This chain links TRBV28 with TRBJ1-3; D is perhaps TRBD1 (6 bases). Deletions cut 6 bases from V and 3 bases from J, with 15 bases between. The CDR3 has 15 residues. Germline-derived CDR1 and CDR2 are MDHEN and SYDVKM. Written as DNA, the CDR3 is TGTGCCAGCAGACCTCCCGACAGGCGTGGAAACACCATATATTTT. Translation: CASRPPDRRGNTIYF.

This clonotype was found many times. V gene TRBV4-2 combines with J gene TRBJ1-3; the D gene is possibly TRBD1 (5 bases). This CDR3 has 14 amino acids. Trimming left V 1 base short and J 4 bases short, with 8 bases between. Germline values: CDR1 LGHNA, CDR2 YNFKEQ. The CDR3 loop reads CASSQARVGNTIYF. The CDR3 DNA sequence: TGTGCCAGCAGCCAAGCCAGGGTCGGAAACACCATATATTTT.

V is TRBV29-1 and J is TRBJ2-7; no firm D call. V was shortened by 8 bases and J by 2 bases, with 22 bases between the two germline ends. Germline loops: CDR1 SQVTM, CDR2 ANQGSEA. CDR3 length: 15 residues. The CDR3 loop reads CSPLPCRCAAYEQYV. In nucleotides, the CDR3 is TGCAGCCCCCTCCCCTGCCGGTGCGCGGCCTACGAGCAGTACGTC.

This clonotype came up many times. The rearrangement joins TRBV7-2 to TRBJ2-6; the D is unclear. The CDR3 runs 14 residues. Looked up from germline, CDR1 is SGHTA and CDR2 is FQGNSA. Deletions cut 3 bases from V and 0 bases from J, with 3 bases between. For the CDR3, the DNA is TGTGCCAGCAGCTTGAACTCTGGGGCCAACGTCCTGACTTTC. Its translation is CASSLNSGANVLTF. The full variable domain, with the rest looked up from reference TRBV7-2 and TRBJ2-6, is GAGVSQSPSNKVTEKGKDVELRCDPISGHTALYWYRQSLGQGLEFLIYFQGNSAPDKSGLPSDRFSAERTGGSVSTLTIQRTQQEDSAVYLCASSLNSGANVLTFGAGSRLTVL.

This clonotype was counted at least ten times. This chain connects TRBV25-1 to TRBJ2-5; 8 bases line up with TRBD1. The CDR3 covers 19 residues. Germline CDR1 is MGHDK and CDR2 is SYGVNS. Trimming took 1 base from V and 2 from J; bases not matched to a gene: 15. This CDR3 reads CASSESGVPRTGPQETQYF. CDR3 in DNA: TGTGCCAGCAGTGAATCTGGAGTTCCGAGGACAGGGCCTCAAGAGACCCAGTACTTC. Supplemented by reference TRBV25-1 and TRBJ2-5, the full variable domain reads EADIYQTPRYLVIGTGKKITLECSQTMGHDKMYWYQQDPGMELHLIHYSYGVNSTEKGDLSSESTVSRIRTEHFPLTLESARPSHTSQYLCASSESGVPRTGPQETQYFGPGTRLLVL.

The sample holds a few counts of this clonotype. The CDR3 reads CASSAQLAGVKETQYF. The CDR3 bases are TGTGCCAGCAGCGCCCAACTAGCGGGAGTTAAAGAGACCCAGTACTTC. The rearrangement joins TRBV7-2 to TRBJ2-5; 11 nucleotides line up with TRBD2. The CDR3 runs to 16 residues. With 5 bases clipped from V and 3 bases from J, the junction kept 8 bases outside the gene matches. Per the germline V gene, CDR1 is SGHTA and CDR2 is FQGNSA. Complete variable domain (other parts from reference TRBV7-2 and TRBJ2-5): GAGVSQSPSNKVTEKGKDVELRCDPISGHTALYWYRQSLGQGLEFLIYFQGNSAPDKSGLPSDRFSAERTGGSVSTLTIQRTQQEDSAVYLCASSAQLAGVKETQYFGPGTRLLVL.

This clonotype was observed a few times. The CDR3 sequence: CAWSDGTDSNQPQHF. The CDR3 DNA reads TGTGCCTGGAGTGACGGGACAGATAGCAATCAGCCCCAGCATTTT. The chain carries TRBV30 and TRBJ1-5; TRBD1 matches 7 bases. CDR1 is GTSNPN, CDR2 SVGIG, per germline (reference sequence). The CDR3 is made up of 15 amino acids. The junction had 3 bases not matched to a gene; V was cut back by 1 base and J by 0 bases.

This clonotype was recorded at least ten times. The chain links TRBV4-2 to TRBJ2-2; tentatively, D is TRBD1 (6 bases). The CDR3 is 17 amino acids. V was trimmed by 0 bases and J by 5 bases, leaving 16 bases between them. The germline V gene has CDR1 LGHNA and CDR2 YNFKEQ. CDR3 protein: CASSQEVDRPGTGELFF. CDR3 DNA: TGTGCCAGCAGCCAAGAGGTTGACAGGCCGGGGACCGGGGAGCTGTTTTTT.

This clonotype was counted between two and nine times. This rearrangement joins TRBV24-1 to TRBJ2-3; D unresolved. The CDR3 totals 11 residues. CDR1 and CDR2 from the germline V gene are KGHDR and SFDVKD. Trimming took off 6 bases at V and 5 bases at J, with 5 bases between the two ends. This CDR3 reads CATSSLDTQYF. The CDR3 DNA reads TGTGCCACCAGTTCGTTAGATACGCAGTATTTT.

This chain uses TRBV4-2 with TRBJ2-5; 7 positions match TRBD2. V lost 2 bases, J lost 2 bases, and 2 bases stayed unmatched. CDR3 size: 14 residues. Germline V gene sequence: CDR1 LGHNA, CDR2 YNFKEQ. CDR3 in amino acids: CASSQSGTQETQYF. The DNA for the CDR3 is TGTGCCAGCAGCCAAAGCGGGACTCAAGAGACCCAGTACTTC.

There are a few counts of this clonotype. This rearrangement joins TRBV11-2 to TRBJ2-3, with D tentatively TRBD1 (5 bases). This CDR3 has 16 amino acids. The germline V and J ends were trimmed by 1 base and 4 bases, with 15 bases remaining between them. Germline loops: CDR1 SGHAT, CDR2 FQNNGV. For the CDR3, the DNA is TGTGCCAGCAGCTTAGTAGGCACAGGTCCGGCAGATACGCAGTATTTT. It encodes CASSLVGTGPADTQYF.